These 31 T cell receptor beta chains originate from one sample sequenced in a study of blood T cell repertoires in COVID-19. Libraries were prepared by immunoSEQ multiplex PCR; TCRdb keeps only in-frame clonotypes and omits some of them. Of some 70,000 clones in the sample, about 86% were seen once. The sequenced sample was peripheral blood. These receptors all come from a man aged 40-49 years with COVID-19, enrolled during active disease.

The chain joins TRBV19 to TRBJ2-7; 7 positions match TRBD1. This CDR3 spans 15 amino acids. Germline loops: CDR1 LNHDA, CDR2 SQIVND (reference sequence). Unmatched junction bases numbered 12, after V lost 7 bases and J lost 3 bases. The CDR3, as DNA: TGTGCCAGTACCCCCGGCGCAGGGGGAATCTACGAGCAGTACTTC. It translates to CASTPGAGGIYEQYF.

The rearrangement joins TRBV5-1 to TRBJ2-2; 7 bases map to TRBD1. Trimming took 2 bases from V and 2 from J; bases not matched to a gene: 6. Germline loops: CDR1 SGHRS, CDR2 YFSETQ. This CDR3 has 16 residues. The CDR3 nucleotides read TGCGCCAGCAGCTTATCCAACAGGGGTAACACCGGGGAGCTGTTTTTT. Protein: CASSLSNRGNTGELFF.

The rearrangement links TRBV12-3 or TRBV12-4 to TRBJ1-1; 8 bases fit TRBD1. Unmatched junction bases numbered 11, after V lost 9 bases and J lost 11 bases. This CDR3 contains 12 residues. The CDR3 sequence is CASSGRGLGAFF. CDR3 bases: TGTGCCAGTTCGGGCAGGGGGCTTGGGGCTTTCTTT.

The chain uses TRBV2 and TRBJ2-7; possible D gene TRBD1, 6 bases. Trimming took off 6 bases at V and 4 bases at J, with 13 bases between the two ends. This CDR3 comprises 13 residues. The V gene's germline CDR1 is SNHLY and CDR2 FYNNEI. CDR3 region: CASRVQGVYEQYF. Written as DNA, the CDR3 is TGTGCCAGCAGGGTACAGGGAGTATACGAGCAGTACTTC. Variable domain in full (rest from reference TRBV2 and TRBJ2-7): EPEVTQTPSHQVTQMGQEVILRCVPISNHLYFYWYRQILGQKVEFLVSFYNNEISEKSEIFDDQFSVERPDGSNFTLKIRSTKLEDSAMYFCASRVQGVYEQYFGPGTRLTVT.

This sequence joins TRBV25-1 and TRBJ2-1; 7 bases fit TRBD1. This CDR3 is 12 amino acids long. CDR1 is MGHDK and CDR2 is SYGVNS in the germline V gene. Losses at the gene ends were 5 bases for V and 10 bases for J; bases not matched to a gene: 5. As DNA, the CDR3 is TGTGCCAGCAGTTACAGGGGATCGGAGCAGTTCTTC. It is translated as CASSYRGSEQFF.

The rearrangement uses TRBV4-1 and TRBJ2-2, with D tentatively TRBD1 (7 bases). V dropped 4 bases and J dropped 8 bases, with 14 bases sitting between them. Germline CDR1 MGHRA, CDR2 YSYEKL. The CDR3 is 14 amino acids. In DNA, the CDR3 is TGCGCCAGCAGCCTTCAGGGGGAGGAAGGGGAGCTGTTTTTT. As protein: CASSLQGEEGELFF.

Notes on this clone: The same CDR3 can be traced to other DNA sequences in this sample. The chain is built from TRBV5-4 and TRBJ1-6, with D possibly matching TRBD1 (6 bases). The CDR3 length is 14 residues. The germline CDR1 and CDR2 sequences are SGHNT and YYREEE (reference sequence). V lost 0 bases and J lost 7, with 8 bases in between. CDR3 protein: CASSLDRVNSPLHF. The DNA of the CDR3 is TGTGCCAGCAGCTTGGACAGGGTCAATTCACCCCTCCACTTT.

This chain uses TRBV5-4 with TRBJ2-3; TRBD2 matches 8 bases. Germline assignment: CDR1 SGHNT and CDR2 YYREEE (reference sequence). The CDR3 runs 15 residues. With V trimmed by 4 bases and J by 6 bases, 10 bases remained unmatched. CDR3 region: CASSTQAGVEDTQYF. The CDR3 region has the DNA TGTGCCAGCAGCACTCAAGCGGGGGTCGAGGATACGCAGTATTTT.

The V gene is TRBV5-1, the J gene TRBJ2-5, with 9 bases aligning to TRBD1. Germline lookup yields CDR1 SGHRS and CDR2 YFSETQ. The CDR3 extends over 17 amino acids. J gave up 5 bases and V 0 bases, and 11 bases lay outside the gene matches. In DNA form, the CDR3 reads TGCGCCAGCAGCTTGGATCCTCCGGGACAGGGTACGGAGACCCAGTACTTC. It specifies CASSLDPPGQGTETQYF. Full variable domain (outside the CDR3, taken from reference TRBV5-1 and TRBJ2-5): KAGVTQTPRYLIKTRGQQVTLSCSPISGHRSVSWYQQTPGQGLQFLFEYFSETQRNKGNFPGRFSGRQFSNSRSEMNVSTLELGDSALYLCASSLDPPGQGTETQYFGPGTRLLVL.

V usage is TRBV4-2 and J usage is TRBJ1-4; D remains ambiguous. Trimming took off 0 bases at V and 8 bases at J, with 4 bases between the two ends. This CDR3 has 12 amino acids. Germline CDR1 reads LGHNA; CDR2 reads YNFKEQ. CDR3 nucleotide sequence: TGTGCCAGCAGCCAAGAGGGCGAAAAACTGTTTTTT. Translation gives CASSQEGEKLFF.

The chain uses TRBV6-5 and TRBJ2-1; 9 nucleotides match TRBD1. CDR1 and CDR2 from the germline V gene are MNHEY and SVGAGI. With 0 bases clipped from V and 9 bases from J, the junction kept 9 bases outside the gene matches. The CDR3 is 16 amino acids. The DNA of the CDR3 is TGTGCCAGCAGTTACTCGACTTGGGACAGGGAAACTGAGCAGTTCTTC. Translating gives CASSYSTWDRETEQFF.

The chain combines TRBV11-2 with TRBJ1-4; D gene ambiguous. V lost 5 bases and J lost 0, with 10 bases in between. The CDR3 covers 15 residues. The germline V gene has CDR1 SGHAT and CDR2 FQNNGV. The CDR3 protein is CASSAGGATNEKLFF. CDR3 nucleotides: TGTGCCAGCAGCGCCGGAGGTGCAACTAATGAAAAACTGTTTTTT.

The chain links TRBV30 to TRBJ1-3; TRBD1 matches 7 bases. The CDR3 loop spans 18 amino acids. Germline-derived CDR1 and CDR2 are GTSNPN and SVGIG (reference sequence). J was trimmed by 0 bases and V by 0 bases; bases with no gene match: 11. This CDR3 reads CAWSVFVGTASSGNTIYF. In DNA form, the CDR3 reads TGTGCCTGGAGTGTGTTCGTTGGGACAGCGAGCTCTGGAAACACCATATATTTT.

This chain links TRBV19 with TRBJ2-5; TRBD1 matches 9 bases. The CDR3 extends over 16 amino acids. The germline V gene has CDR1 LNHDA and CDR2 SQIVND (reference sequence). V shed 0 bases and J 4 bases; nucleotides not matched to a gene: 6. The chain's CDR3 is CASSIEGTGGPETQYF. The CDR3 coding sequence is TGTGCCAGTAGTATAGAGGGAACAGGGGGCCCAGAGACCCAGTACTTC.

The chain combines TRBV30 with TRBJ1-1; D is ambiguous. This CDR3 has 13 residues. In germline, CDR1 is GTSNPN, CDR2 SVGIG (reference sequence). V dropped 4 bases and J dropped 1 base, with 10 bases sitting between them. CDR3 loop: CAWKYGSNTEAFF. The CDR3 nucleotides read TGTGCCTGGAAGTACGGTTCGAACACTGAAGCTTTCTTT.

The V and J genes are TRBV25-1 and TRBJ1-6, with D uncertain. Trimming pared 3 bases from V and 10 bases from J, leaving 16 bases between. The CDR3 has 15 amino acids. The germline V gene has CDR1 MGHDK and CDR2 SYGVNS. CDR3 DNA: TGTGCCAGCAGTGACGGGGTCCTTGGCGCGTCACCCCTCCACTTT. Residues: CASSDGVLGASPLHF.

The genes are TRBV6-5 and TRBJ1-1; 8 bases agree with TRBD1. V gave up 4 bases and J gave up 1 base; unmatched junction bases: 8. This CDR3 region has 16 residues. Germline CDR1 MNHEY, CDR2 SVGAGI. The CDR3 sequence: CASSSTPGQGNTEAFF. The DNA for the CDR3 is TGTGCCAGCAGTTCCACTCCCGGACAGGGGAACACTGAAGCTTTCTTT.

DNA of the CDR3: TGTGCCAGCAGTTTAAGCACAGGGGGCTCGATTTATTCTGAAGCTTTCTTT. Its translation is CASSLSTGGSIYSEAFF. V and J are TRBV27 and TRBJ1-1; 9 nucleotides line up with TRBD1. Trimming at V came to 2 bases and at J to 6 bases, leaving 13 bases not matched to a gene. This CDR3 is built from 17 residues. Germline-derived CDR1 and CDR2 are MNHEY and SMNVEV (reference sequence).

This rearrangement joins TRBV27 to TRBJ1-2, with a tentative D call TRBD1 (5 bases). CDR3 length equals 14 residues. V was pared by 5 bases and J by 3 bases, with 13 bases between. In germline, CDR1 is MNHEY, CDR2 SMNVEV (reference sequence). The CDR3 DNA reads TGTGCCAGCAGTCGACCGGGGGGGTACTATGGCTACACCTTC. It codes for CASSRPGGYYGYTF.

V gene TRBV23-1 combines with J gene TRBJ1-5; TRBD1 matches at 9 bases. TRBV23-1 counts as an open reading frame of uncertain function. J gave up 4 bases and V 2 bases, and 18 bases lay outside the gene matches. The CDR3 loop spans 20 amino acids. CDR3 DNA sequence: TGCGCCAGCAGTCAAGGCGATTCCGTAGCCGGGACAGGGAAAAATCAGCCCCAGCATTTT. Its protein is CASSQGDSVAGTGKNQPQHF.

The table lists this clone with a count of one. The chain combines TRBV15 with TRBJ2-7; possible D gene TRBD1, 6 bases. Trimming left V 0 bases short and J 4 bases short, with 7 bases between. Germline V lookup: CDR1 LNHNV, CDR2 YYDKDF (reference sequence). The CDR3 loop spans 13 amino acids. CDR3 amino acids: CATSRDTGYEQYF. CDR3 nucleotide sequence: TGTGCCACCAGCAGAGATACAGGGTACGAGCAGTACTTC.

The chain's CDR3 is CASSPMAGYGYTF. Here the CDR3 DNA reads TGTGCCAGCAGCCCAATGGCGGGTTATGGCTACACCTTC. This chain links TRBV5-5 with TRBJ1-2, with D uncertain. Trimming pared 4 bases from V and 5 bases from J, leaving 12 bases between. Germline loops: CDR1 SGHKS, CDR2 YYEKEE (reference sequence). The CDR3 sequence is 13 residues long.

J is TRBJ1-6 and V is TRBV6-1; weak D call: TRBD1 (6 bases). The CDR3 runs to 15 residues. Germline CDR1 MNHNS, CDR2 SASEGT. With 1 base removed from V and 7 bases from J, the gap between germline ends came to 11 bases. The CDR3 reads CASSEGAGENSPLHF. Here the CDR3 DNA reads TGTGCCAGCAGTGAAGGAGCAGGGGAAAATTCACCCCTCCACTTT.

The chain couples TRBV30 to TRBJ1-1; D unresolved. The CDR3 runs 13 residues. Germline V gives CDR1 GTSNPN, CDR2 SVGIG (reference sequence). The V and J ends lost 5 bases and 1 base respectively, with 11 bases between them. The CDR3 sequence: CAWQTLGNTEAFF. The CDR3 nucleotides are TGTGCCTGGCAAACCCTAGGGAACACTGAAGCTTTCTTT.

V usage is TRBV6-5 and J usage is TRBJ2-7, with TRBD1 identical over 9 bases. The junction had 3 bases not matched to a gene; V was cut back by 0 bases and J by 3 bases. CDR1 is MNHEY and CDR2 is SVGAGI in the germline V gene. This CDR3 has 15 residues. The CDR3 protein is CASSYSGQGDYEQYF. CDR3 sequence (DNA): TGTGCCAGCAGTTACTCGGGACAGGGCGACTACGAGCAGTACTTC.

The CDR3 sequence: CASNRHQGAYDEAFF. CDR3 DNA sequence: TGTGCCAGCAATCGACACCAGGGGGCCTATGATGAAGCTTTCTTT. The chain carries TRBV6-5 and TRBJ1-1; 8 positions agree with TRBD1. From germline, CDR1 is MNHEY and CDR2 SVGAGI. V shed 7 bases and J 7 bases; nucleotides not matched to a gene: 14. The CDR3 has 15 residues.

CDR3 coding DNA: TGTGCCAGCTCACCAGCTAGCGGGGGGGCCACAGTCTACGAGCAGTACTTC. Amino acid sequence: CASSPASGGATVYEQYF. V is TRBV18 and J is TRBJ2-7, with 12 positions matching TRBD2. Germline V lookup: CDR1 KGHSH, CDR2 LQKENI. The CDR3 runs to 17 residues. V was pared by 2 bases and J by 3 bases, with 8 bases of the junction left unmatched.

V gene TRBV6-2 or TRBV6-3 combines with J gene TRBJ1-1; weak D call: TRBD1 (6 bases). From germline, CDR1 is MNHEY and CDR2 SVGEGT. The CDR3 spans 14 residues. Trimming took 2 bases from V and 1 from J, leaving 8 bases between them. CDR3 sequence reads: CASSYADRNTEAFF. The CDR3 DNA follows: TGTGCCAGCAGTTACGCGGACAGGAACACTGAAGCTTTCTTT.

This clone was observed a few times. V usage is TRBV5-4 and J usage is TRBJ1-5; 8 bases align to TRBD1. The CDR3 spans 15 residues. In germline, CDR1 is SGHNT, CDR2 YYREEE (reference sequence). With V trimmed by 5 bases and J by 4 bases, 8 bases remained unmatched. The CDR3 reads CASSSDRAPNQPQHF. The CDR3, as DNA: TGTGCCAGCAGTTCGGACAGGGCACCTAATCAGCCCCAGCATTTT.

The chain uses TRBV15 and TRBJ2-7, with 7 bases matching TRBD1. The germline V gene has CDR1 LNHNV and CDR2 YYDKDF (reference sequence). This CDR3 contains 18 residues. Losses at the gene ends were 4 bases for V and 4 bases for J; bases not matched to a gene: 19. The CDR3 here is CATSKGFGFRDRYYEQYF. The CDR3 DNA is TGTGCCACCAGCAAAGGATTTGGTTTTAGGGACAGATATTACGAGCAGTACTTC.

The chain has TRBV19 and TRBJ2-4; perhaps TRBD1 as D (5 bases). Germline V gene sequence: CDR1 LNHDA, CDR2 SQIVND (reference sequence). Deletions cut 2 bases from V and 3 bases from J, with 14 bases between. This CDR3 has 16 amino acids. The CDR3 region has the DNA TGTGCCAGTAGTATACAGGGAAAGATGGACAAAAACATTCAGTACTTC. Its protein is CASSIQGKMDKNIQYF.